This record concerns one TCR beta chain sequence. No antigen is known for it. No much larger clone is present one base from it, and per-base qualities are unavailable. This sample is part of a study of cytomegalovirus exposure and HLA in healthy donors (dated by TCRdb to about 2017). Turning to the overall study: According to an earlier analysis of several hundred of the donors, about 179 million T cells yielded some 120 million unique TCR beta sequences and about 300 Gb of sequence data. An early release that covered about 640 HLA-typed donors contained approximately 300 gigabases of sequencing data and around 85 million unique TCR sequences. Of the approximately 370 genotyped donors, 65% to 90% were placed in the genetic ancestry cluster associated with self-reported Caucasian donors. The study aimed to test whether cataloging public T cell receptors could reveal signatures of past pathogen exposure. Using immunosequencing, the study profiled T cell repertoires from fewer than 700 subjects and related those repertoires to cytomegalovirus serostatus. Along with the approximately 600-subject first cohort, a separate validation cohort of around 120 different subjects was used. The study combined high-throughput TCR immunosequencing, statistical association of individual TCRs with disease status, and machine learning to predict cytomegalovirus infection status. A later analysis re-examined previously published TCR beta repertoires from roughly 720 donors and added high-resolution HLA genotyping to investigate patterns of TCR occurrence. In the later analysis, no new phenotypic data were used to find candidate immune exposures; instead, reliance was placed on TCR beta sequences and their occurrence across donors. To decide whether each TCR beta V gene segment behaved as functional or pseudogenic, an earlier analysis of some 570 of the donors relied on high-throughput TCR beta sequencing. Donor age, sex, ethnicity and CMV serostatus were collected together with the repertoire data. In a later genetic analysis, genome-wide SNP genotypes for about 65% of the roughly 670 donors were used, and that subset was treated as a discovery cohort. All discovery cohort repertoires had been generated using a single sequencing platform. HLA typing included class I and class II loci at four-digit resolution. The number of donors typed differed by locus, with about 629-640 for A, B, C, DRB1 and DQB1, more than 500 for DQA1, about 610 for DPA1, and around 430 for DPB1. Roughly 5 DR-DQ haplotypes were handled as single units for association and clustering, since linkage in the cohort was strong. On average, about 200,000 unique TCR beta nucleotide sequences were sequenced per donor among 398 genotyped donors of the cohort, with around 19% of those sequences being non-productive. Broader findings and caveats from the paper: A total of fewer than 200 TCR beta chains were listed by the study as associated with cytomegalovirus. In vitro tests confirmed that a few of the cytomegalovirus-associated TCR beta chains recognize cytomegalovirus antigens. An earlier analysis of roughly 570 of the donors showed that most TCR beta V segments appeared in productive rearrangements either about 87% or about 30% of the time, which broadly matched IMGT annotations. In a later genetic analysis, a missense DCLRE1C variant was associated with V-gene and J-gene trimming of TCR beta chains, and the association was replicated in an independent cohort. The classifier was reported to diagnose cytomegalovirus status with high specificity and sensitivity in both the original and validation cohorts. The presence/absence analyses assumed that sequencing depth was roughly uniform across donors, and that assumption may not be true. A later genetic analysis reported fewer N-insertions in productive TCRs among donors in an Asian-associated ancestry cluster than the approximately 700-donor mean. Specific HLA alleles were associated with 15,000 to 20,000 TCR beta sequences at a false discovery rate of 0.05 in a later analysis. In a later analysis, TCR association rates were found to vary across HLA loci, with the most associated TCRs seen for DRB1 alleles and the fewest for HLA-C alleles. A further reported finding was that TCR beta sequences accurately predicted the HLA-A and HLA-B alleles for most subjects in the first cohort. Because the 87-base-pair reads could not distinguish some IMGT-functional V segments, including TRBV6-2 and TRBV6-3, those segments were excluded. Because some donors lacked HLA typing at each locus, the association tests relied only on the typed subset. CMV serostatus was the only immune exposure information available for the cohort. Roughly 17 rarely observed V segments, including chromosome 9 orphons, were excluded from the earlier analysis of several hundred of the donors because counts were too low. Compared with equally common non-associated chains, HLA-associated TCR beta chains in a later analysis were more clonally expanded and had lower generation probabilities. In a later analysis, several top co-occurrence clusters were reported to appear linked to parvovirus B19, influenza, CMV and Epstein-Barr virus. Only TCR beta chains were sequenced in this cohort, and the absence of alpha or paired-chain data limited detectable features. A later analysis found that most CMV-associated TCR beta chains appeared HLA-restricted, with HLA associations seemingly driven largely by CMV exposure. When HLA alleles, especially DR and DQ, strongly co-occurred, attributing TCR associations to individual alleles was difficult. Most TCR sequences were seen in very few donors, while some public TCRs were found in many individuals. Linkage disequilibrium might explain the correlated functional status among segregating V segments, but an unknown experimental factor could not be excluded. The sequencing pipeline was judged likely to have produced a cluster of highly shared sequence variants as a technical artifact. The authors suggested that the approach could potentially be generalized to other disease states and immunological phenotypes.

Receptors were amplified or captured by the immunoSEQ multiplex PCR assay. A mixture of 60 forward primers for TCR Vbeta segments and 13 reverse primers for TCR Jbeta segments was used in the multiplex PCR. The CDR3 region of rearranged TCR beta genes was amplified from genomic DNA with a multiplex PCR assay. The amplified TCR beta libraries were sequenced on the Illumina HiSeq System as 87-base-pair reads. In the source study's methods: Across the 640 or so repertoires, a later analysis counted roughly 77 million unique TCR beta chains, roughly 11 million of which were shared by at least two donors. Raw reads were error-corrected and collapsed into unique sequences with a nearest-neighbor algorithm that merged closely related sequences to remove PCR and sequencing errors. CDR3 sequences were aligned to IMGT reference sequences to assign V, D and J gene segments. Each retained sequence needed at least a six-nucleotide match to both a V gene segment and a J gene segment. Rearrangements were called productive when the CDR3 lacked stop codons and stayed in frame with V and J; all others were non-productive. Following IMGT convention, CDR3 was defined as the stretch from the second conserved V-encoded cysteine to the conserved J-encoded phenylalanine. Sequences without an unambiguous match to a single V gene segment were excluded from the earlier analysis of 450 to 750 of the donors. In an earlier analysis of roughly 600 of the donors, a V segment was called functional when productive rearrangements were above 56.7%, and segregating when the standard deviation between donors exceeded 5%. A statistical classification framework was built to diagnose cytomegalovirus status from the catalog of TCR beta chain sequences. In a later analysis, V and J genes were assigned by comparing TCR nucleotide sequences against IMGT/GENE-DB human TR gene sequences. In a later analysis, CDR3 sequences and most-parsimonious VDJ recombination scenarios were assigned using the TCRdist pipeline. In a later analysis, every TCR beta chain was defined by the combination of its CDR3 amino acid sequence and its V-gene family, and reads without a unique V-gene family were dropped. A later analysis removed several hundred highly shared, low-generation-probability nucleotide sequences to deal with suspected cross-contamination and a sequencing artifact. For each public chain, a later analysis derived a clonal expansion index from normalized ranks of inferred template counts within each repertoire. A later analysis computed generation probabilities with a VDJ recombination model fitted to out-of-frame rearrangements, and checked the results against IGoR. In a later analysis, TCR-TCR, TCR-HLA and TCR-CMV co-occurrence was scored with hypergeometric tests, and a repertoire-size bias correction was applied to TCR pairs. False discovery rates were estimated in a later analysis by permuting HLA or CMV assignments 20 times. In a later analysis, co-occurring TCRs were grouped using DBSCAN, with TCRdist sequence similarity added in when clustering inside HLA-allele-positive subsets. Repertoires with fewer than 30,000 or more than 120,000 public chains were left out of co-occurrence clustering, as were roughly five repertoires with anomalous nucleotide sharing. TCRdb obtained this table from immuneACCESS and retained in-frame rearrangements with V and J assigned. These tables miss some clones; where compared with another copy, unresolved V genes account for less than half of the shortfall, and the remainder is unexplained. V, J and clone size derive from that table, while D and trimming were established from the DNA sequence. In all, the sample holds 130,000 to 150,000 clones, and 80% of those were seen once. Of the sample, 4.5% falls within the top ten clones.

From cysteine to phenylalanine, the CDR3 is 14 amino acids long. CDR3 DNA is the only sequence kept; it has 42 bases, read in frame from the first base. Relative to germline, V is 5 bases shorter and J is 3 bases shorter, with 14 bases between their ends. From a lookup of the germline V gene, CDR1 and CDR2 are KGHSH and LQKENI. The cohort comprised some 730 healthy bone marrow donors. All cohort members were sampled while nominally healthy, although unrecorded immune exposures were likely present. The donor was CMV seronegative and was included in the group of about 350 seronegative cohort members. A peripheral blood sample was collected from each donor, and TCR beta sequencing was performed on peripheral blood mononuclear cells. Genomic DNA was extracted from the blood cell samples with the Qiagen DNeasy Blood Extraction Kit.

This TCR was recovered from a man aged 40-49 years in good health and CMV-seronegative. The rearranged segments are TRBV18 and TRBJ2-7; TRBD1 is a weak D gene call, 6 bases matching. The source material was PBMCs. The CDR3: CASSSRDIDYEQYF. The sequenced DNA: TGTGCCAGCTCATCCCGGGACATCGACTACGAGCAGTACTTC.